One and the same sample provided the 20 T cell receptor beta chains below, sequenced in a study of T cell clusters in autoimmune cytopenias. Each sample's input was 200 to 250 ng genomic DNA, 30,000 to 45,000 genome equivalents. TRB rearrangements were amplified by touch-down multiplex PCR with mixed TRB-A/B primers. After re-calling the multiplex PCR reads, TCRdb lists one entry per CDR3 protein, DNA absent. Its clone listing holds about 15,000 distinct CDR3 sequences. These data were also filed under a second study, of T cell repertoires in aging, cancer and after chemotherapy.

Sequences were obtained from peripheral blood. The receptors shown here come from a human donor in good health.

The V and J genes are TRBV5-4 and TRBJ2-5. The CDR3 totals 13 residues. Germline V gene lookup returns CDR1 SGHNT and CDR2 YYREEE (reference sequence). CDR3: CASSLLGQETQYF.

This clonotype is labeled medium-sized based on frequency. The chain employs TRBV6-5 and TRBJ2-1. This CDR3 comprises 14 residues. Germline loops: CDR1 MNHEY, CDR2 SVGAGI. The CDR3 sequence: CASSYSIGSNEQFF.

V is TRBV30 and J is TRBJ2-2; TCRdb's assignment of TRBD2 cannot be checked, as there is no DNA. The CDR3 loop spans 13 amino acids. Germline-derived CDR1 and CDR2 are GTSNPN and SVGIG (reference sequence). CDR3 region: CAWGGAYTGELFF.

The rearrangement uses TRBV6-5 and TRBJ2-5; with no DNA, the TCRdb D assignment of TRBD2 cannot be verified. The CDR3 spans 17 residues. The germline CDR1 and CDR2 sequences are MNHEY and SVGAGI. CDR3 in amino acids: CASSSGRLAEYQETQYF.

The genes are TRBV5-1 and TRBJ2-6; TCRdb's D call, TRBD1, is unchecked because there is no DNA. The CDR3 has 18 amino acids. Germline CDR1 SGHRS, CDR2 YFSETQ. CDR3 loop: CASSQGTGGSAGANVLTF.

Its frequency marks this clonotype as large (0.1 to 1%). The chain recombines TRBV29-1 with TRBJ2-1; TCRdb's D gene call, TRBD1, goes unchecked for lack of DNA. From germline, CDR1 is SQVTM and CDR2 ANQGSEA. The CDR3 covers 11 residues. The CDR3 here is CSVQGRGEQFF.

The CDR3 reads CASSNPGQGSQYF. The chain combines TRBV5-4 with TRBJ2-5; TCRdb lists TRBD1, though no DNA is available to test this call. Germline loops: CDR1 SGHNT, CDR2 YYREEE (reference sequence). This CDR3 is built from 13 residues.

CDR3: CASRPGTGSTGELFF. The chain carries TRBV12-3 or TRBV12-4 and TRBJ2-2; lacking DNA, the TRBD1 call made by TCRdb goes unchecked. CDR3 length: 15 amino acids.

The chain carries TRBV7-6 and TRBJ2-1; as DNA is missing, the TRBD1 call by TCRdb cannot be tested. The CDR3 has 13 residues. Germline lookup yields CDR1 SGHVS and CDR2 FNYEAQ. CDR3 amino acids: CASSPAPGNEQFF.

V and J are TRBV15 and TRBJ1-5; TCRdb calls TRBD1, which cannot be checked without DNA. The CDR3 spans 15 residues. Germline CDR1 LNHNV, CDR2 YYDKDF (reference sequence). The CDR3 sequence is CATSRKGQHNQPQHF.

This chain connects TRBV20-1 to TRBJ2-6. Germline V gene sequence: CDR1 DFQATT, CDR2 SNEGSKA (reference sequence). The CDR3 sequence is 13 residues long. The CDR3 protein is CSAGILGANVLTF.

The CDR3 sequence is CAWRSGAGGYTF. The chain is built from TRBV30 and TRBJ1-2; the D call of TRBD1 rests on TCRdb alone, since no DNA is present to check it. From germline, CDR1 is GTSNPN and CDR2 SVGIG (reference sequence). CDR3 length equals 12 residues.

CDR3 sequence: CASSYSFGGGNQPQHF. The chain employs TRBV6-5 and TRBJ1-5; the TCRdb D gene call, TRBD1, has no DNA to confirm it. The CDR3 loop spans 16 amino acids. CDR1 MNHEY and CDR2 SVGAGI come from the germline V gene.

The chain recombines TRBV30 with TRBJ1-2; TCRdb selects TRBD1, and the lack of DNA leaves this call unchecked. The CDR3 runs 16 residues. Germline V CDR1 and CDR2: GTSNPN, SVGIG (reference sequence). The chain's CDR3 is CAWSQPGTGGTYGYTF.

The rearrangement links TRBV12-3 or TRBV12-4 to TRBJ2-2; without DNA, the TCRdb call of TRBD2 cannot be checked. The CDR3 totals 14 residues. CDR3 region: CASSPGLAGGELFF.

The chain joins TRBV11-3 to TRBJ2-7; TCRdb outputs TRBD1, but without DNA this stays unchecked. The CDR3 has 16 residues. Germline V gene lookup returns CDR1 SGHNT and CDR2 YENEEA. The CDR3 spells CASSLGDRGGRDEQYF.

CDR3 sequence: CASNARRDYGSGTEAFF. The rearrangement joins TRBV19 to TRBJ1-1. The CDR3 contains 17 residues. The germline gives CDR1 LNHDA, CDR2 SQIVND (reference sequence).

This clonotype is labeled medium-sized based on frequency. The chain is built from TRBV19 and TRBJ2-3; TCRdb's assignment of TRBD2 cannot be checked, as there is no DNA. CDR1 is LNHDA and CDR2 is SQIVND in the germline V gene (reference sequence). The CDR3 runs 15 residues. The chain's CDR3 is CASTTAGLGADTQYF.

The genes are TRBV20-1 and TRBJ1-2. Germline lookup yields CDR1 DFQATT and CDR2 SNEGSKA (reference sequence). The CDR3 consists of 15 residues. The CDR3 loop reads CSAYGEGRRNYGYTF.

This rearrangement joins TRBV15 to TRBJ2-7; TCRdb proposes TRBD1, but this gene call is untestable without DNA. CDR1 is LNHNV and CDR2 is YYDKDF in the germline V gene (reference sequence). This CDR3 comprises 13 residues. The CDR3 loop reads CAISRDPGGEQYF.